This T cell receptor beta chain was identified during a study of blood T cell repertoires in COVID-19. Study overall: Whether acute or convalescent, the COVID-19 samples came from the United States, Italy and Spain. From T cells, B-cell-depleted T cells, or PBMCs came the material, which was cDNA or gDNA.

In germline, CDR1 is LNHDA, CDR2 SQIVND (reference sequence). The CDR3 sequence is 15 residues long. The ends were cut back, 3 bases at V and 2 bases at J, with 11 bases in the middle. As processed by the authors: Researchers report that nucleated cell counts were estimated from reference gene primer amplification. Profiled with immunoSEQ multiplex PCR; TCRdb holds only in-frame clones, not every one. The D gene and trimming were derived from the DNA, and the V and J assignments and clone size from that table. The sample lists about 70,000 clones; roughly nine tenths were seen once. This chain uses TRBV19 with TRBJ1-5; D gene uncertain. The sequence was collected from a man aged 45-65 years with active COVID-19. Sequencing was done on a sample of peripheral blood. In nucleotides, the CDR3 is TGTGCCAGTAGTATCGACGGGAAGGGCAATCAGCCCCAGCATTTT. It specifies CASSIDGKGNQPQHF.